This T cell receptor (beta chain) was captured by sequencing in a study of identifying expanded T cells in peripheral blood. Study-level findings and limits: Variance in clone template counts between approximately 2-week samples significantly increased with total template count across all healthy donors. Differentially abundant clones: about 1.1 between replicates, just under 17 at around 14 days, less than 20 at four.

The CDR3 is 15 amino acids. Germline loops: CDR1 LNHDA, CDR2 SQIVND (reference sequence). Trimming at V came to 5 bases and at J to 8 bases, leaving 7 bases not matched to a gene. Here immunoSEQ multiplex PCR was the method, and the copy in TCRdb shows in-frame clones only, minus some. The sample includes 84,000 or so clones, approximately 89% seen only once; the top ten take 2.8%. Collection occurred without any documented infections or immune events in donors. Comment on this clone: Its antigen is undetermined.

The sequence derives from a person aged 18 to 75 in good health. Source material: blood. The rearrangement joins TRBV19 to TRBJ1-3, with 12 bases fitting TRBD1. The CDR3 reads CASSQPGQGADTIYF. Written as DNA, the CDR3 is TGTGCCAGTAGTCAACCGGGACAGGGGGCAGACACCATATATTTT.